This T cell receptor (beta chain) was sequenced during a study of blood T cell repertoires in COVID-19. About the research overall: From the United States, Italy and Spain came samples of acute and convalescent COVID-19.

Per the germline V gene, CDR1 is SGHNT and CDR2 is YYREEE (reference sequence). This CDR3 has 13 amino acids. Trimming took 3 bases from V and 7 from J; bases not matched to a gene: 6. Per the study methods: For nucleated cells, counts were estimated from reference gene primer amplification. Here immunoSEQ multiplex PCR was the method, and the copy in TCRdb shows in-frame clones only, minus some. V and J calls plus clone size are reproduced from that table; the DNA served to infer D and trimming. The top ten hold around 4.5% of the sample, which has roughly 110,000 clones, more than 70% seen once. Sequenced: peripheral blood. V is TRBV5-4 and J is TRBJ2-7, with 8 bases that match TRBD1. This sequence was found in a man between 65 and 85 years old with acute or convalescent COVID-19. The CDR3 protein is CASSSDRAGEQYF. The CDR3 DNA sequence: TGTGCCAGCAGCTCGGACAGGGCAGGAGAGCAGTACTTC.